The clone carrying this TCR beta chain has at least ten counts. Specified time point: before trial treatment. As their treatment, donors received nivolumab, ipilimumab, aspirin, low-dose cyclophosphamide and low-dose radiotherapy. Trimming took off 5 bases at V and 10 bases at J, with 14 bases between the two ends. This CDR3 region has 12 residues. From germline, CDR1 is SGHAT and CDR2 FQNNGV. The sample is drawn from a study of low-dose radiotherapy and immunotherapy resistance in tumors. With TRAV- and TRBV-specific primers, first-strand cDNA was made, covering the alpha and beta chains. Using a constant-region primer together with a V-primer adapter, TCRs were subjected to about 20 PCR cycles of amplification. TCRdb fed the reads into MiXCR, producing one record per CDR3 protein. In the table there are 70,000 to 90,000 distinct CDR3 sequences, about a sixth of which are singletons.

The rearrangement links TRBV11-2 to TRBJ1-1, with a tentative D call TRBD1 (6 bases). This TCR came from a male donor with prostate cancer. The material sequenced was PBMCs, taken before treatment. CDR3 amino acids: CASSRQAELAFF. The CDR3 nucleotides read TGTGCCAGCAGCCGACAGGCAGAGTTAGCTTTCTTT.